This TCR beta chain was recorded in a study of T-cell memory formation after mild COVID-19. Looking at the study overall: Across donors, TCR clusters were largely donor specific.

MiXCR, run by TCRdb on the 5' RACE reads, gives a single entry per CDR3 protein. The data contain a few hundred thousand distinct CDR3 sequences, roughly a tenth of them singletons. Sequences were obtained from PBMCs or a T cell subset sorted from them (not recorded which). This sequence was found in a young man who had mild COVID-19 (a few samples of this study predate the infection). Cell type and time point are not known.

The chain's CDR3 is CASSYVQGGSYEQYF. DNA of the CDR3: TGTGCCAGCAGTTACGTTCAGGGTGGCTCCTACGAGCAGTACTTC. V usage is TRBV6-5 and J usage is TRBJ2-7; D is perhaps TRBD1 (5 bases). CDR3 length: 15 residues. Germline assignment: CDR1 MNHEY and CDR2 SVGAGI. Between the trimmed V and J ends, which lost 2 bases and 0 bases, there was a span of 11 bases.